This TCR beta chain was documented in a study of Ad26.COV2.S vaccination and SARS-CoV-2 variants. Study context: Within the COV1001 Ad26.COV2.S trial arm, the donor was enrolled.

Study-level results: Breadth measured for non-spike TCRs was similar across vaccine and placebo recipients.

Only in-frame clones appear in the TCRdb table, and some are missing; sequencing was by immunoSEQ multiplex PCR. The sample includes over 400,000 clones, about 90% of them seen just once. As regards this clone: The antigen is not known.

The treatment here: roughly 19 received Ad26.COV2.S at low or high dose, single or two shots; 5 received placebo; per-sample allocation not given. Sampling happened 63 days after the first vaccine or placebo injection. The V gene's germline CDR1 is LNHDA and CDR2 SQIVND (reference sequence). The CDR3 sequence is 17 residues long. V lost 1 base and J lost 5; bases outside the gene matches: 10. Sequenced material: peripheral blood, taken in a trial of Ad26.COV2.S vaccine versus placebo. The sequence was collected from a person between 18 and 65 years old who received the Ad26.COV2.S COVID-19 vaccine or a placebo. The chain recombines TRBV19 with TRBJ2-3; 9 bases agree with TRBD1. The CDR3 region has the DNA TGTGCCAGTAGTATAGGATTGTGGGGACAGGGAATAGATACGCAGTATTTT. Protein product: CASSIGLWGQGIDTQYF.